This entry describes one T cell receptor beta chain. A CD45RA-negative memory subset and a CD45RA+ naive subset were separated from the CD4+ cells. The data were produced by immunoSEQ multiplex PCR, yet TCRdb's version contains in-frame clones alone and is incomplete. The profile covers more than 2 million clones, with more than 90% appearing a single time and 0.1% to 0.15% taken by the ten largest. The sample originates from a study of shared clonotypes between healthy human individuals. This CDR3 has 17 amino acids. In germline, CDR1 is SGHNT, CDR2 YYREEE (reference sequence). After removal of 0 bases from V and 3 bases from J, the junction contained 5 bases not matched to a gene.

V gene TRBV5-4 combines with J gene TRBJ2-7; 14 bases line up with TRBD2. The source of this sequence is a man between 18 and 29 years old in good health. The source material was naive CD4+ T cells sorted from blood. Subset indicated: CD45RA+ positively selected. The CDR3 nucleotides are TGTGCCAGCAGCTTGGCCGGGACTAGCGGGGGTAGCTACGAGCAGTACTTC. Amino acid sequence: CASSLAGTSGGSYEQYF.